This T cell receptor (beta chain) derives from a study of T-cell memory formation after mild COVID-19. Study at large: Across donors, TCR clusters were largely donor specific. Study-level findings and limits: The study detected some responding clones in pre-infection memory, suggesting cross-reactive memory joined.

TCRdb reanalysed the 5' RACE reads using MiXCR and keeps one entry per CDR3 protein. The sample includes around 310,000 distinct CDR3 sequences, roughly an eighth of them seen just once. This clonotype was seen a few times. The antigen remains unidentified. Germline values: CDR1 KGHSH, CDR2 LQKENI. The junction had 2 bases not matched to a gene; V was cut back by 3 bases and J by 1 base. The CDR3 runs to 16 residues. This receptor was taken from a man aged 18 to 35 who had mild COVID-19 (a few samples of this study predate the infection). Cell type and time point are not known. The chain recombines TRBV18 with TRBJ2-1; 11 positions match TRBD2. The sample was PBMCs or a T cell subset sorted from them (not recorded which). The CDR3 DNA follows: TGTGCCAGCTCACCGGGACTAGCGGAATCCTACAATGAGCAGTTCTTC. Translation: CASSPGLAESYNEQFF.